Listed below are T cell receptor beta chains from one sample, sequenced in a study of T cell repertoires in cytomegalovirus infection. TCRdb re-analysed the reads in MiXCR, keeping a single row per CDR3 protein. The data contain more than 85,000 distinct CDR3 sequences, under 25% of them singletons. Sequencing was performed on CD8+ T cells from PBMCs. The receptors were gathered from a human donor in good health (CMV status not recorded). Some clones in this sample may be carry-over from other donors' samples. CDR3s include the opening cysteine and the closing phenylalanine or tryptophan. The D gene is left open where the match is weak. A clone size is listed for some rows: how often the clone was seen (once, few, many), or a class if it is expanded.

clone size | D gene | J gene | V gene | CDR3 DNA | CDR3 protein
many | TRBD1 | TRBJ2-1 | TRBV7-9 | TGTGCCAGCAGCCCCGGGACAGGGGGCGCGGGTTCTGCTGGTGAGCAGTTCTTC | CASSPGTGGAGSAGEQFF
- | - | TRBJ2-1 | TRBV19 | TGTGCCAGTACCCCGGGATCGTCCGATGAGCAGTTCTTC | CASTPGSSDEQFF
few | - | TRBJ2-1 | TRBV29-1 | TGCAGCGTTGACAATGAGCAGTTCTTC | CSVDNEQFF
many | TRBD2 | TRBJ2-1 | TRBV4-3 | TGCGCCAGCAGCCGATTGGGAACTAGCGGGGGATACAATGAGCAGTTCTTC | CASSRLGTSGGYNEQFF
- | TRBD2 | TRBJ2-7 | TRBV5-1 | TGCGCCAGCAGCCCATCTAGCGGTTCCTACGAGCAGTACTTC | CASSPSSGSYEQYF
few | - | TRBJ2-3 | TRBV18 | TGTGCCAGCTCACCACCGGAGGGAAGCACAGATACGCAGTATTTT | CASSPPEGSTDTQYF
medium-sized | TRBD1 | TRBJ1-1 | TRBV7-9 | TGTGCCAGCAGCTACAATGAAAAGAAGACAGGGGGGGACACTGAAGCTTTCTTT | CASSYNEKKTGGDTEAFF
many | TRBD2 | TRBJ2-7 | TRBV11-2 | TGTGCCAGCAGCTTAGCCGGCGGGAGGGCCCAAGGAGAGCAGTACTTC | CASSLAGGRAQGEQYF
few | TRBD1 | TRBJ2-3 | TRBV4-3 | TGCGCCAGCAGCCAAGCCAGGGGGCCTACAGATACGCAGTATTTT | CASSQARGPTDTQYF
- | TRBD1 | TRBJ2-7 | TRBV9 | TGTGCCAGCAGCGTAGAGGACAGGGGTGTCGAGCAGTACTTC | CASSVEDRGVEQYF
- | - | TRBJ2-7 | TRBV20-1 | TGCAGTGCTAGAGATACCGTCCCTAGTTCCCTCTTCGAGCAGTACTTC | CSARDTVPSSLFEQYF
- | - | TRBJ1-3 | TRBV15 | TGTGCCACCAGCAGAGATCAGTGGGGCTCTGGAAACACCATATATTTT | CATSRDQWGSGNTIYF
- | TRBD1 | TRBJ1-5 | TRBV7-2 | TGTGCCAGCAGCTCACCACCGGGACAGTCCCCCGGGCAGCCCCAGCATTTT | CASSSPPGQSPGQPQHF
- | - | TRBJ2-1 | TRBV6-6 | TGTGCCAGCAGTTACTTCGGCACCTACAATGAGCAGTTCTTC | CASSYFGTYNEQFF
few | - | TRBJ1-5 | TRBV12-3/TRBV12-4 | TGTGCCAGCAGTTTCGTCAGCAATCAGCCCCAGCATTTT | CASSFVSNQPQHF
many | TRBD2 | TRBJ2-1 | TRBV7-9 | TGTGCCAGCAGCGGACTAGCGGGCAGCTCCTACAATGAGCAGTTCTTC | CASSGLAGSSYNEQFF
few | - | TRBJ1-6 | TRBV25-1 | TGTGCCAGCAGTGCCAATTACAGGAATTCACCCCTCCACTTT | CASSANYRNSPLHF
few | TRBD1 | TRBJ2-6 | TRBV6-2/TRBV6-3 | TGTGCCAGCAGTCCCGGACAGGGGCGCGCCAACGTCCTGACTTTC | CASSPGQGRANVLTF
few | TRBD1 | TRBJ1-2 | TRBV2 | TGTGTCAGGAAAGGGGGCCGTGGCTACACCTTC | CVRKGGRGYTF
- | - | TRBJ1-2 | TRBV7-2 | TGTGCCAGCAGCCAGAAGTCGGACGGCTACACCTTC | CASSQKSDGYTF
many | TRBD1 | TRBJ1-2 | TRBV7-2 | TGTGCCAGCACCCTTAGCACAGGGGGCGTTGGTATCTATGGCTACACCTTC | CASTLSTGGVGIYGYTF
- | TRBD1 | TRBJ1-5 | TRBV30 | TGTGCCTGGGACAGGGAGGGGAATCAGCCCCAGCATTTT | CAWDREGNQPQHF
many | - | TRBJ2-5 | TRBV7-2 | TGTGCCAGCAGTTCCCTGGGTAGCAGAGAAGAGACCCAGTACTTC | CASSSLGSREETQYF
- | - | TRBJ1-5 | TRBV20-1 | TGCAGTGCTTCGGAGGGATGGGGCAATCAGCCCCAGCATTTT | CSASEGWGNQPQHF
- | - | TRBJ2-7 | TRBV12-3/TRBV12-4 | TGTGCCAGCAGTTTAGTCACCCGGCTCGACGAGCAGTACTTC | CASSLVTRLDEQYF
many | - | TRBJ2-1 | TRBV7-9 | TGTGCCAGCAGCTTAGAGGGTGGGAGAGGACACAATGAGCAGTTCTTC | CASSLEGGRGHNEQFF
many | - | TRBJ2-3 | TRBV11-2 | TGTGCCAGCAGCTTATCCCGATCAACCAGCTTCACAGATACGCAGTATTTT | CASSLSRSTSFTDTQYF
many | - | TRBJ1-6 | TRBV4-1 | TGCGCCAGCAGCCAAGATCGGACAAACTATAATTCACCCCTCCACTTT | CASSQDRTNYNSPLHF
many | TRBD1 | TRBJ2-7 | TRBV7-6 | TGTGCCAGCAGCTTAGGGGGACAGAACTCCTACGAGCAGTACTTC | CASSLGGQNSYEQYF
- | - | TRBJ1-1 | TRBV5-5 | TGTGCCAGCAGCTTGCACCCGGGGAGAACTGAAGCTTTCTTT | CASSLHPGRTEAFF
many | TRBD1 | TRBJ1-2 | TRBV7-8 | TGTGCCAGCAGCCTTTTAGCCGGGACAGGGGCTTCTAACTATGGCTACACCTTC | CASSLLAGTGASNYGYTF
- | TRBD1 | TRBJ2-7 | TRBV7-8 | TGTGCCAGCAGCCGAAGGGACAGTTCCTCCTACGAGCAGTACTTC | CASSRRDSSSYEQYF
- | TRBD2 | TRBJ2-1 | TRBV12-3/TRBV12-4 | TGTGCCAGCAGCCAGAGGACTAGCCTCATCAATGAGCAGTTCTTC | CASSQRTSLINEQFF